The next 20 T cell receptor beta chains were all read from a single sample in a study of blood T cell repertoires in COVID-19. Sequencing was performed with immunoSEQ multiplex PCR; in TCRdb, only in-frame clones are kept and a portion is missing. The table lists roughly 160,000 clones, roughly 83% of them singletons. Sequencing was carried out using peripheral blood. The receptors derive from a woman aged 55-69 years with acute or convalescent COVID-19.

This chain links TRBV6-5 with TRBJ1-6, with 7 nucleotides matching TRBD1. Unmatched junction bases numbered 12, after V lost 6 bases and J lost 10 bases. The germline V gene has CDR1 MNHEY and CDR2 SVGAGI. The CDR3 covers 15 residues. The CDR3 loop is CASRLETGYRSPLHF. The CDR3, as DNA: TGTGCCAGCAGATTAGAGACAGGGTATAGGTCACCCCTCCACTTT.

The V call is TRBV27, the J call TRBJ2-7; D remains ambiguous. The ends were cut back, 7 bases at V and 3 bases at J, with 13 bases in the middle. CDR3 length: 13 amino acids. Germline loops: CDR1 MNHEY, CDR2 SMNVEV (reference sequence). This CDR3 is CASTSLTNYEQYF. In DNA form, the CDR3 reads TGTGCCAGCACCTCCCTAACGAACTACGAGCAGTACTTC.

This clone appeared once. The chain combines TRBV28 with TRBJ2-3, with D perhaps matching TRBD1 (6 bases). CDR1 and CDR2 (germline): MDHEN, SYDVKM. This CDR3 has 13 residues. V lost 8 bases to trimming and J lost 4 bases, with 13 bases between them. CDR3 amino acids: CASSQQGSDTQYF. The CDR3 nucleotides read TGTGCCAGCTCACAACAGGGATCAGATACGCAGTATTTT. The full variable domain, in which reference TRBV28 and TRBJ2-3 provide the parts outside the CDR3, is DVKVTQSSRYLVKRTGEKVFLECVQDMDHENMFWYRQDPGLGLRLIYFSYDVKMKEKGDIPEGYSVSREKKERFSLILESASTNQTSMYLCASSQQGSDTQYFGPGTRLTVL.

This clone was seen only once. This rearrangement joins TRBV7-9 to TRBJ1-2, with D uncertain. Germline V CDR1 and CDR2: SEHNR, FQNEAQ (reference sequence). V was trimmed by 3 bases and J by 4 bases, leaving 15 bases between them. There are 15 residues in the CDR3. CDR3 residues: CASSLGGLEGYGYTF. The CDR3 DNA reads as TGTGCCAGCAGCTTGGGAGGGCTCGAGGGCTATGGCTACACCTTC.

The chain has TRBV11-2 and TRBJ1-3; no firm D call. V was pared by 5 bases and J by 0 bases, with 8 bases between. CDR1 is SGHAT, CDR2 FQNNGV, per germline. CDR3 length: 14 amino acids. CDR3 amino acids: CASSHSTSGNTIYF. For the CDR3, the DNA is TGTGCCAGCAGCCACAGCACCTCTGGAAACACCATATATTTT.

The chain carries TRBV27 and TRBJ2-3, with TRBD2 matching over 11 bases. CDR1 is MNHEY, CDR2 SMNVEV, per germline (reference sequence). The junction had 3 bases not matched to a gene; V was cut back by 2 bases and J by 2 bases. The CDR3 length is 16 residues. The CDR3 loop reads CASSLIAGGVTDTQYF. The CDR3 nucleotides read TGTGCCAGCAGTTTAATAGCGGGGGGGGTCACAGATACGCAGTATTTT.

The chain recombines TRBV3-1 (or the pseudogene TRBV3-2) with TRBJ1-2, with TRBD1 matching 7 bases. CDR3 length: 13 amino acids. Germline V gives CDR1 LGHDT, CDR2 YNNKEL (reference sequence). V lost 4 bases, J lost 7 bases, and 6 bases stayed unmatched. The CDR3 DNA follows: TGTGCCAGCAGCCTCCGGGACAGACGTGGCTACACCTTC. It yields the protein CASSLRDRRGYTF.

V and J are TRBV2 and TRBJ1-4, with 7 bases identical to TRBD1. Germline values: CDR1 SNHLY, CDR2 FYNNEI. This CDR3 spans 12 amino acids. The trim removed 11 bases at V and 3 bases at J, leaving 3 bases unmatched. The CDR3 spells CAGGTANEKLFF. As DNA, the CDR3 is TGTGCCGGGGGGACAGCTAATGAAAAACTGTTTTTT.

The chain carries TRBV3-1 (or the pseudogene TRBV3-2) and TRBJ2-1; a possible D gene is TRBD2 (6 bases). The V and J ends lost 0 bases and 5 bases respectively, with 11 bases between them. Germline V gene sequence: CDR1 LGHDT, CDR2 YNNKEL (reference sequence). The CDR3 extends over 15 amino acids. This CDR3 is CASSQEERTNNEQFF. Here the CDR3 DNA reads TGTGCCAGCAGCCAAGAAGAAAGGACTAACAATGAGCAGTTCTTC.

The chain uses TRBV7-2 and TRBJ1-1; D possibly corresponds to TRBD1 (6 bases). Per the germline V gene, CDR1 is SGHTA and CDR2 is FQGNSA. This CDR3 is 15 amino acids long. V lost 1 base and J lost 5, with 14 bases in between. The CDR3 loop is CASSLGEWGPTEAFF. The CDR3, as DNA: TGTGCCAGCAGCTTAGGTGAATGGGGGCCAACTGAAGCTTTCTTT.

The chain has TRBV10-1 and TRBJ1-4; 10 bases are shared with TRBD1. The V gene's germline CDR1 is WNHNN and CDR2 SYGVQD (reference sequence). This CDR3 region has 19 residues. Trimming removed 7 bases from V and 0 bases from J; junction bases left unmatched: 14. CDR3 amino acids: CASNPGTGEEKATNEKLFF. The CDR3 nucleotides are TGCGCCAGCAATCCCGGGACAGGGGAGGAGAAAGCAACTAATGAAAAACTGTTTTTT.

The V call is TRBV27, the J call TRBJ2-1; D gene unclear. Germline CDR1 is MNHEY and CDR2 is SMNVEV (reference sequence). The CDR3 is made up of 12 amino acids. With 10 bases removed from V and 5 bases from J, the gap between germline ends came to 12 bases. The CDR3 here is CATSAPDNEQFF. The CDR3 bases are TGTGCCACCTCCGCGCCGGACAATGAGCAGTTCTTC.

V and J are TRBV7-2 and TRBJ2-7; 7 bases agree with TRBD1. This CDR3 is built from 15 residues. Germline lookup yields CDR1 SGHTA and CDR2 FQGNSA. With V trimmed by 4 bases and J by 3 bases, 9 bases remained unmatched. CDR3 in amino acids: CASSSFGDSIYEQYF. CDR3 nucleotides: TGTGCCAGCAGCTCCTTTGGGGACAGCATCTACGAGCAGTACTTC.

The V gene is TRBV18, the J gene TRBJ2-7; perhaps TRBD1 as D (6 bases). Germline CDR1 is KGHSH and CDR2 is LQKENI. Trimming shortened V by 3 bases and J by 4 bases, and 16 bases separated the two germline ends. CDR3 length equals 15 residues. This CDR3 reads CASSPGTLNGYEQYF. The CDR3 coding sequence is TGTGCCAGCTCACCGGGGACACTGAATGGTTACGAGCAGTACTTC.

This clone was detected a few times. The V and J genes are TRBV19 and TRBJ1-6; possible D gene TRBD1, 5 bases. Trimming stripped 6 bases from V and 7 bases from J, with 10 bases between. CDR3 length: 13 amino acids. Germline CDR1 reads LNHDA; CDR2 reads SQIVND (reference sequence). This CDR3 is CASSPTANSPLHF. In nucleotides, the CDR3 is TGTGCCAGTAGCCCGACAGCCAATTCACCCCTCCACTTT.

The chain couples TRBV7-9 to TRBJ2-1; no reliable D call. Deletions cut 5 bases from V and 0 bases from J, with 11 bases between. Germline-derived CDR1 and CDR2 are SEHNR and FQNEAQ (reference sequence). This CDR3 is 15 amino acids long. CDR3 coding DNA: TGTGCCAGCAGCCCTCAATCTATCTCCTACAATGAGCAGTTCTTC. This translates into CASSPQSISYNEQFF.

This chain links TRBV9 with TRBJ1-6; D is possibly TRBD1 (5 bases). Looked up from germline, CDR1 is SGDLS and CDR2 is YYNGEE. This CDR3 has 17 residues. Trimming pared 2 bases from V and 0 bases from J, leaving 12 bases between. The CDR3 spells CASSVGGLSSYNSPLHF. The CDR3 bases are TGTGCCAGCAGCGTGGGGGGTTTGAGCTCCTATAATTCACCCCTCCACTTT.

V gene TRBV7-2 combines with J gene TRBJ1-2; possibly TRBD1 for D (6 bases). CDR1 is SGHTA and CDR2 is FQGNSA in the germline V gene. This CDR3 spans 14 amino acids. V was pared by 6 bases and J by 4 bases, with 15 bases between. Written as DNA, the CDR3 is TGTGCCAGCAGGGATAGACAGGTTCCCTATGGCTACACCTTC. As protein: CASRDRQVPYGYTF.

This clone was recorded a few times. V usage is TRBV6-2 or TRBV6-3 and J usage is TRBJ2-4; D remains unclear. CDR1 and CDR2 from the germline V gene are MNHEY and SVGEGT. The CDR3 contains 15 residues. Trimming took off 2 bases at V and 0 bases at J, with 8 bases between the two ends. The CDR3 sequence: CASSYSAEAKNIQYF. In DNA, the CDR3 is TGTGCCAGCAGTTACAGCGCCGAAGCCAAAAACATTCAGTACTTC.

This rearrangement joins TRBV27 to TRBJ2-7; TRBD1 agrees at 7 bases. CDR3 length equals 14 residues. Germline trimming cut 5 bases from V and 4 bases from J; bases unmatched to any gene: 8. Germline assignment: CDR1 MNHEY and CDR2 SMNVEV (reference sequence). CDR3 in amino acids: CASSTLRDSYEQYF. CDR3 DNA sequence: TGTGCCAGCAGTACCCTACGGGACAGTTACGAGCAGTACTTC.